The next 15 T cell receptor beta chains were all read from a single sample in a study of PD-1 blockade in classical Hodgkin lymphoma. TCRdb's copy holds only in-frame clones and misses some; the assay was immunoSEQ multiplex PCR. In the table there are 15,000 or so clones, around 81% of which are singletons. Every single patient, without exception, relapsed after autologous stem cell transplantation, and brentuximab vedotin exposure varied. Using magnetic negative selection, the CD4+ T cells were separated out of thawed PBMCs. The source material was CD4+ T cells from blood, sampled at baseline. The receptors derive from a human donor with classical Hodgkin lymphoma.

Details on this clone: The junction differs from germline at one of its ends, possibly a read error. This rearrangement joins TRBV19 to TRBJ2-7, with D perhaps TRBD1 (6 bases). The germline CDR1 and CDR2 sequences are LNHDA and SQIVND (reference sequence). The CDR3 loop spans 10 amino acids. The CDR3 sequence is CASSGARQVF. The CDR3 coding sequence is TGTGCCAGTAGTGGAGCGCGACAGGTCTTC.

The V and J genes are TRBV7-3 and TRBJ2-1; TRBD1 aligns across 12 bases. Trimming at V came to 1 base and at J to 7 bases, leaving 11 bases not matched to a gene. The CDR3 spans 18 residues. Germline assignment: CDR1 SGHTA and CDR2 FQGTGA. As DNA, the CDR3 is TGTGCCAGCAGCTTAAGTGGGGTACCGGGACAGGGGGCAAATGAGCAGTTCTTC. Translating gives CASSLSGVPGQGANEQFF.

The chain employs TRBV19 and TRBJ2-2; TRBD1 aligns across 8 bases. Germline trimming cut 10 bases from V and 4 bases from J; bases unmatched to any gene: 17. Germline-derived CDR1 and CDR2 are LNHDA and SQIVND (reference sequence). The CDR3 spans 17 residues. The CDR3 spells CATGLLGQGRSTGELFF. The CDR3 DNA follows: TGTGCCACCGGCCTACTCGGACAGGGAAGGAGCACCGGGGAGCTGTTTTTT.

The CDR3 DNA reads TGTGCCAGCAGCCCTGGGACTTTTAGCTCCTACAATGAGCAGTTCTTC. Protein: CASSPGTFSSYNEQFF. The chain is built from TRBV5-5 and TRBJ2-1, with a possible D match to TRBD2 (6 bases). V was clipped by 4 bases and J by 0 bases, with 14 bases between them. There are 16 residues in the CDR3. Germline CDR1 is SGHKS and CDR2 is YYEKEE (reference sequence).

On this clone: A read error may account for a junction end that differs from germline. Other DNA sequences within the sample encode an identical CDR3. The V and J genes are TRBV7-9 and TRBJ2-2, with 10 bases aligning to TRBD2. The germline V gene encodes CDR1 SEHNR and CDR2 FQNEAQ (reference sequence). The CDR3 is 19 amino acids. DNA for the CDR3: TGTGCCAGTAGCTTCCGGGTACTAGCGGGACAACGGGCCACCGGGGAGCTGTTTTTT. It is translated as CASSFRVLAGQRATGELFF. Together with reference TRBV7-9 and TRBJ2-2, the CDR3 gives the full variable domain: DTGVSQNPRHKITKRGQNVTFRCDPISEHNRLYWYRQTLGQGPEFLTYFQNEAQLEKSRLLSDRFSAERPKGSFSTLEIQRTEQGDSAMYLCASSFRVLAGQRATGELFFGEGSRLTVL.

This clone was detected a few times. The chain uses TRBV18 and TRBJ1-4; D is possibly TRBD1 (5 bases). CDR1 is KGHSH, CDR2 LQKENI, per germline. V lost 4 bases and J lost 6, with 15 bases in between. This CDR3 region has 15 residues. CDR3 protein: CASSRDLISDEKLFF. CDR3 bases: TGTGCCAGCTCACGGGACCTTATAAGCGATGAAAAACTGTTTTTT.

The rearrangement uses TRBV5-1 and TRBJ2-3; 7 nucleotides agree with TRBD2. From germline, CDR1 is SGHRS and CDR2 YFSETQ. This CDR3 spans 14 amino acids. Trimming removed 0 bases from V and 4 bases from J; junction bases left unmatched: 2. In DNA, the CDR3 is TGCGCCAGCAGCTTGGGGGAGGGCGCAGATACGCAGTATTTT. It translates to CASSLGEGADTQYF.

The chain carries TRBV9 and TRBJ2-5; 7 nucleotides align to TRBD1. The CDR3 is 16 amino acids. V was pared by 0 bases and J by 5 bases, with 10 bases of the junction left unmatched. Germline V gene lookup returns CDR1 SGDLS and CDR2 YYNGEE. CDR3 in DNA: TGTGCCAGCAGCGTAGCTAGTTTAGGGGGCCGGGAGACCCAGTACTTC. This translates into CASSVASLGGRETQYF.

V is TRBV27 and J is TRBJ1-2; 9 nucleotides match TRBD1. The CDR3 length is 13 residues. V shed 7 bases, J shed 3 bases, and the junction held 3 bases outside the gene matches. CDR1 and CDR2 from the germline V gene are MNHEY and SMNVEV (reference sequence). CDR3 sequence reads: CASTRTGDYGYTF. The CDR3 DNA follows: TGTGCCAGCACTAGGACAGGGGACTATGGCTACACCTTC.

The chain is built from TRBV6-4 and TRBJ2-3; 15 nucleotides agree with TRBD2. Germline V gene sequence: CDR1 MRHNA, CDR2 SNTAGT. The CDR3 runs to 19 residues. V lost 0 bases and J lost 5; bases outside the gene matches: 9. In DNA, the CDR3 is TGTGCCAGCAGTGACTCGCCCTCGGGACTAGCGGGGGGTATAGATACGCAGTATTTT. This encodes CASSDSPSGLAGGIDTQYF.

The chain uses TRBV4-3 and TRBJ2-3, with D unclear. The CDR3 extends over 13 amino acids. V was trimmed by 8 bases and J by 2 bases, leaving 11 bases between them. Germline V gene sequence: CDR1 LGHNA, CDR2 YSLEER. As DNA, the CDR3 is TGCGCCAGCCCTAGTCTTTTCACAGATACGCAGTATTTT. Translated, it gives CASPSLFTDTQYF.

The chain is built from TRBV6-6 and TRBJ1-1, with D hard to call. The V end was cut by 2 bases, the J end by 6 bases, with 13 bases between. CDR3 length: 14 amino acids. Per the germline V gene, CDR1 is MNHNY and CDR2 is SVGAGI (reference sequence). In nucleotides, the CDR3 is TGTGCCAGCAGTTACCCTCGCGGCCAGTCTGAAGCTTTCTTT. It encodes CASSYPRGQSEAFF.

This chain uses TRBV28 with TRBJ1-5; a possible D gene is TRBD1 (6 bases). V was clipped by 6 bases and J by 2 bases, with 11 bases between them. CDR1 and CDR2 from the germline V gene are MDHEN and SYDVKM. CDR3 size: 14 residues. The CDR3 DNA reads as TGTGCCAGCAGCCAGGGGAGGGGCAATCAGCCCCAGCATTTT. Amino acid sequence: CASSQGRGNQPQHF.

This clone was recorded once. V gene TRBV19 combines with J gene TRBJ1-5; no clear D gene. Trimming removed 3 bases from V and 7 bases from J, with 16 bases in between. The CDR3 has 15 residues. Looked up from germline, CDR1 is LNHDA and CDR2 is SQIVND (reference sequence). The CDR3 nucleotides read TGTGCCAGTAGTATCGAAACTTGGACCAGCCAGCCCCAGCATTTT. This codes for CASSIETWTSQPQHF. Together with reference TRBV19 and TRBJ1-5, the CDR3 gives the full variable domain: DGGITQSPKYLFRKEGQNVTLSCEQNLNHDAMYWYRQDPGQGLRLIYYSQIVNDFQKGDIAEGYSVSREKKESFPLTVTSAQKNPTAFYLCASSIETWTSQPQHFGDGTRLSIL.

This clone has a handful of counts. This sequence joins TRBV7-2 and TRBJ1-1; 7 bases fit TRBD1. The J segment lost 11 bases and the V segment lost 1 base, leaving 4 bases of the junction unmatched. Germline lookup yields CDR1 SGHTA and CDR2 FQGNSA. This CDR3 has 12 residues. This CDR3 is CASSLVDRVAFF. The CDR3 DNA reads TGTGCCAGCAGCTTAGTTGACAGGGTGGCTTTCTTT. Full variable domain (missing parts from reference TRBV7-2 and TRBJ1-1): GAGVSQSPSNKVTEKGKDVELRCDPISGHTALYWYRQSLGQGLEFLIYFQGNSAPDKSGLPSDRFSAERTGGSVSTLTIQRTQQEDSAVYLCASSLVDRVAFFGQGTRLTVV.